The rows below give T cell receptor beta chains drawn from one sample of a study of T cell responses to AZD1222 COVID-19 vaccine. Data came from immunoSEQ multiplex PCR; TCRdb stores just in-frame clones and leaves some out. The table has around 100,000 clones, approximately 90% seen once. Material: peripheral blood, obtained on day 0 of AZD1222 vaccination. These TCRs come from an adult in good health. The CDR3 runs from the conserved cysteine through the conserved F or W. A D gene is named only where the DNA matches it firmly. Expanded clones get a size class; other rows say once, few or many, or leave the size out.

V	size	D	J	CDR3	DNA
TRBV30	-	-	TRBJ2-7	CACPSEGSSYEQYF	TGTGCCTGCCCATCGGAGGGGAGCTCCTACGAGCAGTACTTC
TRBV18	-	-	TRBJ1-1	CASSPRPGRTNTEAFF	TGTGCCAGCTCACCACGACCTGGACGGACGAACACTGAAGCTTTCTTT
TRBV5-8	-	-	TRBJ1-6	CASSSYSDSPLHF	TGTGCCAGCAGCTCCTACAGTGATTCACCCCTCCACTTT
TRBV5-3	once	TRBD2	TRBJ2-3	CARSSSGRPSTDTQYF	TGTGCCAGAAGCTCTAGCGGGAGGCCTAGCACAGATACGCAGTATTTT
TRBV16	-	TRBD1	TRBJ1-1	CASSQRAGGTEAFF	TGTGCCAGCAGCCAACGGGCAGGGGGCACTGAAGCTTTCTTT
TRBV12-3/TRBV12-4	-	-	TRBJ2-5	CASSLAAAETQYF	TGTGCCAGCAGTTTAGCCGCCGCAGAGACCCAGTACTTC
TRBV5-1	-	TRBD1	TRBJ1-3	CASSLGGQGSGNTIYF	TGCGCCAGCAGCTTGGGAGGACAGGGTTCTGGAAACACCATATATTTT
TRBV3-1/TRBV3-2	-	-	TRBJ1-5	CASSQDGGGNQPQHF	TGTGCCAGCAGCCAAGATGGAGGGGGCAATCAGCCCCAGCATTTT
TRBV5-1	-	TRBD1	TRBJ1-1	CASSADRVGTEAFF	TGCGCCAGCAGCGCGGACAGGGTGGGCACTGAAGCTTTCTTT
TRBV4-3	-	-	TRBJ1-2	CASSQALRLSNYGYTF	TGCGCCAGCAGCCAAGCCCTTCGACTCTCTAACTATGGCTACACCTTC
TRBV9	few	-	TRBJ2-2	CASSAFTDGELFF	TGTGCCAGCAGCGCCTTTACGGACGGGGAGCTGTTTTTT
TRBV7-3	few	TRBD1	TRBJ2-2	CASSSTGGEDTGELFF	TGTGCCAGCAGCTCCACAGGGGGCGAAGACACCGGGGAGCTGTTTTTT
TRBV19	-	TRBD1	TRBJ1-2	CASVQGGIQGYGYTF	TGTGCCAGTGTCCAGGGGGGCATTCAGGGCTATGGCTACACCTTC
TRBV7-2	-	TRBD1	TRBJ1-4	CASSLSGTGLGEKLFF	TGTGCCAGCAGCTTAAGTGGGACAGGGTTAGGCGAAAAACTGTTTTTT